Each of the 6 T cell receptor beta chains below was sequenced from the same sample in a study of early T cells in non-severe SARS-CoV-2 infection. TCRdb recomputed calls from the 5' RACE reads with MiXCR, one row per CDR3 protein. The data hold about 35,000 distinct CDR3 sequences, with 5.5% to 7% observed a single time. Source material: whole blood. Source of these receptors: an adult who was a healthcare worker with PCR-confirmed SARS-CoV-2 infection or an uninfected control (not recorded which).

By proportion, this clonotype is medium-sized. This rearrangement joins TRBV29-1 to TRBJ1-1; possibly TRBD1 for D (6 bases). The V end lost 3 bases, the J end lost 7 bases, and 18 bases lay between the germline ends. Germline values: CDR1 SQVTM, CDR2 ANQGSEA. The CDR3 is 14 residues long. The CDR3 protein is CSVDRWVGTREAFF. The CDR3 DNA is TGCAGCGTTGATAGGTGGGTGGGGACACGTGAAGCTTTCTTT.

This clonotype was found a few times. The chain combines TRBV4-2 with TRBJ2-5; D is tentatively TRBD1 or TRBD2 (5 bases each). The CDR3 loop spans 14 amino acids. Trimming shortened V by 2 bases and J by 2 bases, and 9 bases separated the two germline ends. The germline gives CDR1 LGHNA, CDR2 YNFKEQ. The CDR3 loop reads CASSQQWGQETQYF. The DNA of the CDR3 is TGTGCCAGCAGCCAACAGTGGGGGCAAGAGACCCAGTACTTC.

This clonotype has more than one count but fewer than ten. V usage is TRBV6-5 and J usage is TRBJ1-1, with D unclear. This CDR3 contains 11 residues. Trimming shortened V by 7 bases and J by 10 bases, and 13 bases separated the two germline ends. CDR1 and CDR2 from the germline V gene are MNHEY and SVGAGI. CDR3 protein: CASTLGEAAFF. Here the CDR3 DNA reads TGTGCCAGCACCCTGGGAGAGGCAGCTTTCTTT.

This clonotype has more than one count but fewer than ten. This chain joins TRBV30 and TRBJ2-7; D not certain. The CDR3 has 13 amino acids. Trimming took off 1 base at V and 0 bases at J, with 7 bases between the two ends. The V gene's germline CDR1 is GTSNPN and CDR2 SVGIG (reference sequence). The CDR3 region has the DNA TGTGCCTGGAGTGAAGGGCACTCCTACGAGCAGTACTTC. Translation gives CAWSEGHSYEQYF. Full variable domain (remainder filled in from reference TRBV30 and TRBJ2-7): SQTIHQWPATLVQPVGSPLSLECTVEGTSNPNLYWYRQAAGRGLQLLFYSVGIGQISSEVPQNLSASRPQDRQFILSSKKLLLSDSGFYLCAWSEGHSYEQYFGPGTRLTVT.

This sequence joins TRBV5-6 and TRBJ2-5, with D possibly matching TRBD2 (6 bases). V shed 2 bases and J shed 2 bases, with 22 bases lying between them. The CDR3 loop spans 18 amino acids. Germline lookup yields CDR1 SGHDT and CDR2 YYEEEE. This chain's CDR3 is CASSFYLGGAGLQETQYF. In DNA form, the CDR3 reads TGTGCCAGCAGCTTTTATCTCGGAGGAGCGGGCCTACAAGAGACCCAGTACTTC. The entire variable domain, with the rest obtained from reference TRBV5-6 and TRBJ2-5, is as follows: DAGVTQSPTHLIKTRGQQVTLRCSPKSGHDTVSWYQQALGQGPQFIFQYYEEEERQRGNFPDRFSGHQFPNYSSELNVNALLLGDSALYLCASSFYLGGAGLQETQYFGPGTRLLVL.

The genes are TRBV28 and TRBJ2-3, with no clear D. In germline, CDR1 is MDHEN, CDR2 SYDVKM. Between the trimmed V and J ends, which lost 3 bases and 8 bases, there was a span of 9 bases. The CDR3 spans 12 residues. The CDR3 is CASSLTRRTQYF. The CDR3 DNA follows: TGTGCCAGCAGTTTGACGCGCCGTACGCAGTATTTT.